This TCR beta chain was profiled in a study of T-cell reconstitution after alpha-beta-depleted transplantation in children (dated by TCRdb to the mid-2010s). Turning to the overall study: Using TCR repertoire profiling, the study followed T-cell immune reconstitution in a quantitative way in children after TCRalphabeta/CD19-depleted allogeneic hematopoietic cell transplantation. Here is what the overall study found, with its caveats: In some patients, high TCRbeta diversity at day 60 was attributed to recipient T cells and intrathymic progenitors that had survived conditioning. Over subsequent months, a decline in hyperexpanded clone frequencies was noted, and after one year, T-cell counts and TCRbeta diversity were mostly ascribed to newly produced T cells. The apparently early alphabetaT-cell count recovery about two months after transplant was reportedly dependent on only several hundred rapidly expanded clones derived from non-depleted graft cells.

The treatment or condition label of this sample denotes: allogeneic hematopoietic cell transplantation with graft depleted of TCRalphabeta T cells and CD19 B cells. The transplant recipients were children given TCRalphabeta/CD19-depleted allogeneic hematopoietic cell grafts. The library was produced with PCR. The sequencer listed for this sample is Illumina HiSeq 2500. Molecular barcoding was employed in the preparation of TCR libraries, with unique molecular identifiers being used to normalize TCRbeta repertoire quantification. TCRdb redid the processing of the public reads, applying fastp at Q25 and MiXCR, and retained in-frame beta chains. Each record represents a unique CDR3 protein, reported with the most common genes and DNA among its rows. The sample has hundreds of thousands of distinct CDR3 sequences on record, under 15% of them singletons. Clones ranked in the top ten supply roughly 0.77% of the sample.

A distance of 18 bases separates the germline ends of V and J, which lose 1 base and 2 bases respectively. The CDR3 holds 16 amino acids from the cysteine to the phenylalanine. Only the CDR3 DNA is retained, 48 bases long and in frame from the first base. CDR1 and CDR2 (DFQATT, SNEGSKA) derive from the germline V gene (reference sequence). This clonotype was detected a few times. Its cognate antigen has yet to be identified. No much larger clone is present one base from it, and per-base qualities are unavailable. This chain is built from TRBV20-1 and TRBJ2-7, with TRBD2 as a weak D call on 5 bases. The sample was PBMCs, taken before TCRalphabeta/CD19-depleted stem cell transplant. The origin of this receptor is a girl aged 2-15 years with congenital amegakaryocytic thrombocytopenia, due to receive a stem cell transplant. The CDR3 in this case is CSARVSSVGVTYEQYF. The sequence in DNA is TGCAGTGCTAGAGTGTCATCGGTCGGGGTAACCTACGAGCAGTACTTC.